The 10 T cell receptor beta chains below all came from one sample that was sequenced in a study of T cells in Graves' hyperthyroidism and ophthalmopathy. RNA transcripts provided the source from which TCR beta CDR3 regions were amplified. An initial round of RT-PCR targeting the TCR CDR3 relied on the HTBI primer set. TCRdb re-called the multiplex PCR reads with MiXCR, one entry per CDR3 protein. Of 490,000 or so distinct CDR3 sequences listed, 20% to 25% were seen once; the top ten hold under 55%. Sequences were obtained from blood. The receptor source for this set is a woman between 65 and 79 years old with Graves' ophthalmopathy.

Worth noting for this clonotype: This may come from a read error, since a much larger clone is one base off. The chain carries TRBV12-3 or TRBV12-4 and TRBJ2-2; no clear D gene. This CDR3 has 13 residues. Deletions cut 11 bases from V and 3 bases from J, with 13 bases between. CDR3 sequence (DNA): TGTGCCGGTCGTCGTCACGACACCGGGGAGCTGTTTTTT. Translated: CAGRRHDTGELFF.

The chain uses TRBV20-1 and TRBJ2-2; the D is unclear. The CDR3 sequence is 13 residues long. Trimming stripped 8 bases from V and 5 bases from J, with 15 bases between. Germline V gene lookup returns CDR1 DFQATT and CDR2 SNEGSKA (reference sequence). The CDR3 coding sequence is TGCAGTTCTGGGCGCGGTGCGACCGGGGAGCTGTTTTTT. As protein: CSSGRGATGELFF.

This clonotype was detected a few times. The gene calls are TRBV28 and TRBJ2-6, with a tentative D call TRBD1 (5 bases). V shed 5 bases and J shed 3 bases, with 14 bases lying between them. The CDR3 totals 16 residues. Germline CDR1 MDHEN, CDR2 SYDVKM. CDR3 loop: CASSTPQGSGANVLTF. The CDR3, as DNA: TGTGCCAGCAGTACACCCCAGGGTAGTGGGGCCAACGTCCTGACTTTC.

The chain joins TRBV7-2 to TRBJ2-1, with unresolved D. V was clipped by 5 bases and J by 12 bases, with 23 bases between them. Germline values: CDR1 SGHTA, CDR2 FQGNSA. The CDR3 extends over 15 amino acids. In DNA, the CDR3 is TGTGCCAGCAGCCGAATACAATCTCCCGGGTACCGGCAGTTCTTC. Protein product: CASSRIQSPGYRQFF.

The chain is built from TRBV6-6 and TRBJ1-2; D remains unclear. V was shortened by 0 bases and J by 0 bases, with 5 bases between the two germline ends. Germline CDR1 and CDR2: MNHNY and SVGAGI (reference sequence). The CDR3 is 14 residues long. CDR3: CASSYSGSNYGYTF. In DNA, the CDR3 is TGTGCCAGCAGTTACTCAGGGTCTAACTATGGCTACACCTTC.

This clonotype was found a few times. The chain uses TRBV7-2 and TRBJ2-1; D is uncertain. Trimming cost V 1 base and J 6 bases, with 7 bases left between them. This CDR3 contains 13 residues. Germline V gives CDR1 SGHTA, CDR2 FQGNSA. The CDR3 region is CASSLGTRNEQFF. The CDR3 DNA reads as TGTGCCAGCAGCTTAGGCACTCGCAATGAGCAGTTCTTC.

The sample holds a few counts of this clonotype. The V gene is TRBV7-2, the J gene TRBJ2-1; D assignment may be TRBD1 or TRBD2 (5 bases each). The CDR3 runs 14 residues. V was cut by 1 base and J by 12 bases, with 16 bases left in between. Germline V lookup: CDR1 SGHTA, CDR2 FQGNSA. The CDR3 region is CASSLDGAVLRQFF. CDR3 nucleotide sequence: TGTGCCAGCAGCTTAGACGGGGCGGTACTAAGGCAGTTCTTC.

The chain is built from TRBV7-2 and TRBJ2-1, with 8 bases fitting TRBD2. V lost 6 bases and J lost 3; bases outside the gene matches: 4. This CDR3 is built from 14 residues. CDR1 is SGHTA and CDR2 is FQGNSA in the germline V gene. DNA for the CDR3: TGTGCCAGCAGAGAGACTAGCGACTACAATGAGCAGTTCTTC. This codes for CASRETSDYNEQFF.

V is TRBV10-3 and J is TRBJ2-7; TRBD1 matches 7 bases. The V gene end was trimmed by 2 bases and the J gene end by 0 bases; junction bases not matched to a gene: 4. Germline V gene data show CDR1 as ENHRY and CDR2 as SYGVKD. This CDR3 spans 15 amino acids. CDR3 protein: CAISEEGASSYEQYF. CDR3 DNA: TGTGCCATCAGTGAGGAGGGGGCAAGCTCCTACGAGCAGTACTTC.

Only a few counts were recorded for this clonotype. V gene TRBV20-1 combines with J gene TRBJ2-5; D may match TRBD1 or TRBD2 (5 bases each). There are 12 residues in the CDR3. Germline-derived CDR1 and CDR2 are DFQATT and SNEGSKA (reference sequence). V was cut by 6 bases and J by 7 bases, with 15 bases left in between. CDR3 protein: CSAPGPARTQYF. The CDR3 DNA sequence: TGCAGTGCCCCGGGACCCGCGCGGACCCAGTACTTC.